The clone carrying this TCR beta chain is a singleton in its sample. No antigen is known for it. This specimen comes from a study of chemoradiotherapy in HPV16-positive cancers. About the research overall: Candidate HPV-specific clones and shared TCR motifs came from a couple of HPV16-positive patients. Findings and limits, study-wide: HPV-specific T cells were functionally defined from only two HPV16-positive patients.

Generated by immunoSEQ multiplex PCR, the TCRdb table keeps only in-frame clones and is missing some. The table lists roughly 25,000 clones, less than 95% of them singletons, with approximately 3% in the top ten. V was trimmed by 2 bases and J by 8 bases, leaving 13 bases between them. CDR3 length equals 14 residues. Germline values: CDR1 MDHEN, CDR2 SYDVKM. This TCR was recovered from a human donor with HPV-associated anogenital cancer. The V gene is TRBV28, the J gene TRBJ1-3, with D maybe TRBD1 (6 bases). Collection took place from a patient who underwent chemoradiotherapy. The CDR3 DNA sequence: TGTGCCAGCAGTTTAGGGGCAGGGGTCGACACCATATATTTT. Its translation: CASSLGAGVDTIYF.